The next 27 T cell receptor beta chains were all read from a single sample in a study of T-cell memory formation after mild COVID-19. TCRdb independently ran MiXCR on the 5' RACE reads; one entry per CDR3 protein. The data hold about 540,000 distinct CDR3 sequences, with about 20% observed a single time. Sequenced material: PBMCs or a T cell subset sorted from them (not recorded which). The receptors were sampled from an adult woman who had mild COVID-19 (a few samples of this study predate the infection). Cell type and time point are not known.

V gene TRBV20-1 combines with J gene TRBJ2-1; D unresolved. V shed 5 bases and J shed 10 bases, with 15 bases lying between them. Germline CDR1 reads DFQATT; CDR2 reads SNEGSKA (reference sequence). The CDR3 runs to 12 residues. The CDR3 sequence is CSAVWQEREQFF. CDR3 nucleotide sequence: TGCAGTGCTGTGTGGCAGGAGAGAGAGCAGTTCTTC.

This chain links TRBV6-5 with TRBJ2-5; TRBD1 agrees at 8 bases. Germline trimming cut 2 bases from V and 4 bases from J; bases unmatched to any gene: 6. The CDR3 spans 15 residues. Per the germline V gene, CDR1 is MNHEY and CDR2 is SVGAGI. CDR3 region: CASSYRQGTGETQYF. The CDR3 DNA is TGTGCCAGCAGTTACCGACAGGGGACGGGAGAGACCCAGTACTTC.

In its sample, this clonotype was seen a few times. V and J are TRBV5-6 and TRBJ2-4; no clear D gene. The CDR3 is 15 residues long. Trimming removed 2 bases from V and 0 bases from J, with 9 bases in between. Per the germline V gene, CDR1 is SGHDT and CDR2 is YYEEEE. The DNA of the CDR3 is TGTGCCAGCAGCTTTCGTTCGCTAGCCAAAAACATTCAGTACTTC. Its protein product is CASSFRSLAKNIQYF.

This clonotype has only a few counts. This rearrangement joins TRBV12-3 or TRBV12-4 to TRBJ1-1; D is possibly TRBD1 (5 bases). This CDR3 is built from 14 residues. V lost 5 bases, J lost 1 base, and 11 bases lay in between. The CDR3 here is CASSAWGKNTEAFF. CDR3 DNA sequence: TGTGCCAGCAGTGCTTGGGGGAAGAACACTGAAGCTTTCTTT.

This clonotype was found a few times. The genes are TRBV20-1 and TRBJ2-3; D not certain. V lost 6 bases to trimming and J lost 0 bases, with 16 bases between them. CDR1 is DFQATT, CDR2 SNEGSKA, per germline (reference sequence). The CDR3 length is 15 residues. The CDR3, as DNA: TGCAGTGCAGACTCGCGGCTGTCTAGCACAGATACGCAGTATTTT. This gives the protein CSADSRLSSTDTQYF.

This clonotype was seen only a few times. The chain recombines TRBV5-1 with TRBJ2-7, with 8 bases fitting TRBD1. CDR3 length: 15 residues. The germline CDR1 and CDR2 sequences are SGHRS and YFSETQ. Germline trimming cut 3 bases from V and 0 bases from J; bases unmatched to any gene: 5. As DNA, the CDR3 is TGCGCCAGCAGCTCTACAGGGGGAAACTCCTACGAGCAGTACTTC. This codes for CASSSTGGNSYEQYF.

This clonotype was seen at least ten times. V gene TRBV29-1 combines with J gene TRBJ2-5, with 15 bases matching TRBD2. Germline CDR1 reads SQVTM; CDR2 reads ANQGSEA. The CDR3 sequence is 15 residues long. With 6 bases clipped from V and 2 bases from J, the junction kept 4 bases outside the gene matches. CDR3 in DNA: TGCAGCGTCCTGGGACTAGCGGGAGGACAAGAGACCCAGTACTTC. It is translated as CSVLGLAGGQETQYF.

There are a few counts of this clonotype. The chain is built from TRBV2 and TRBJ1-5, with D perhaps TRBD1 (5 bases). Trimming stripped 6 bases from V and 0 bases from J, with 12 bases between. Germline CDR1 and CDR2: SNHLY and FYNNEI. The CDR3 is 15 residues long. The CDR3 loop reads CASRPGRISNQPQHF. The CDR3 DNA follows: TGTGCCAGCAGGCCGGGACGGATTAGCAATCAGCCCCAGCATTTT.

This clonotype has more than one count but fewer than ten. The chain has TRBV24-1 and TRBJ2-3; 12 positions match TRBD2. CDR3 length equals 17 residues. Germline trimming cut 3 bases from V and 2 bases from J; bases unmatched to any gene: 5. Germline loops: CDR1 KGHDR, CDR2 SFDVKD. The CDR3 sequence: CATSDRTSGTPTDTQYF. CDR3 sequence (DNA): TGTGCCACCAGTGATAGGACTAGCGGGACACCCACAGATACGCAGTATTTT.

The V call is TRBV12-3 or TRBV12-4, the J call TRBJ2-5; 11 nucleotides agree with TRBD1. J lost 3 bases, V lost 5 bases, and 14 bases had no gene match. The CDR3 length is 18 residues. This CDR3 is CASSPGQGAIPDEETQYF. In DNA, the CDR3 is TGTGCCAGCAGTCCTGGACAGGGGGCGATACCCGATGAAGAGACCCAGTACTTC.

This clonotype was observed a handful of times. The V gene is TRBV5-6, the J gene TRBJ2-3, with D perhaps TRBD2 (7 bases). V lost 2 bases and J 2 bases, leaving 15 bases between the germline ends. This CDR3 spans 16 amino acids. CDR1 and CDR2 from the germline V gene are SGHDT and YYEEEE. CDR3 bases: TGTGCCAGCAGCTTAGCCGGGGGGCAGACCACAGATACGCAGTATTTT. This codes for CASSLAGGQTTDTQYF.

This sequence joins TRBV5-1 and TRBJ2-1; 13 bases agree with TRBD2. V was clipped by 4 bases and J by 6 bases; unmatched bases: 7. CDR1 SGHRS and CDR2 YFSETQ come from the germline V gene. This CDR3 has 16 residues. The CDR3 region is CASSISTSGRANEQFF. As DNA, the CDR3 is TGCGCCAGCAGCATCTCAACTAGCGGGAGGGCCAATGAGCAGTTCTTC.

The sample holds a few counts of this clonotype. The rearrangement uses TRBV5-6 and TRBJ1-2; no reliable D call. The CDR3 sequence is 15 residues long. The germline V and J ends were trimmed by 4 bases and 3 bases, with 16 bases remaining between them. CDR1 is SGHDT and CDR2 is YYEEEE in the germline V gene. CDR3 sequence: CASSPPVDTHYGYTF. DNA of the CDR3: TGTGCCAGCAGCCCCCCAGTGGATACGCACTATGGCTACACCTTC.

The chain has TRBV7-9 and TRBJ2-1, with D possibly matching TRBD1 (6 bases). The V gene lost 5 bases and the J gene lost 7 bases, with 21 bases spanning the gap. Germline-derived CDR1 and CDR2 are SEHNR and FQNEAQ (reference sequence). The CDR3 runs to 16 residues. For the CDR3, the DNA is TGTGCCAGCAGCCCTATTAGGGGGAGCTCTATTAATGAGCAGTTCTTC. This sequence encodes CASSPIRGSSINEQFF.

The chain has TRBV5-1 and TRBJ2-3; possibly TRBD1 for D (6 bases). Germline V gives CDR1 SGHRS, CDR2 YFSETQ. The CDR3 consists of 15 residues. The V gene lost 4 bases and the J gene lost 2 bases, with 14 bases spanning the gap. In DNA, the CDR3 is TGCGCCAGCAGCGAAGGAACAGGGTTCACAGATACGCAGTATTTT. Amino acid sequence: CASSEGTGFTDTQYF.

This chain connects TRBV6-1 to TRBJ2-1, with D tentatively TRBD2 (6 bases). V was trimmed by 3 bases and J by 9 bases, leaving 12 bases between them. From germline, CDR1 is MNHNS and CDR2 SASEGT. This CDR3 has 13 residues. The CDR3 is CASSDGGNSEQFF. For the CDR3, the DNA is TGTGCCAGCAGTGACGGGGGTAATAGTGAGCAGTTCTTC.

The V and J genes are TRBV5-5 and TRBJ2-7, with D unclear. CDR1 is SGHKS and CDR2 is YYEKEE in the germline V gene (reference sequence). V lost 2 bases and J 4 bases, leaving 7 bases between the germline ends. The CDR3 consists of 12 residues. CDR3 sequence reads: CASSFNGYEQYF. For the CDR3, the DNA is TGTGCCAGCAGCTTCAATGGGTACGAGCAGTACTTC.

This clonotype was counted only a few times. J is TRBJ2-3 and V is TRBV27; D uncertain. CDR3 size: 12 residues. The V gene lost 4 bases and the J gene lost 6 bases, with 8 bases spanning the gap. Germline CDR1 and CDR2: MNHEY and SMNVEV (reference sequence). CDR3 sequence (DNA): TGTGCCAGCAGTTCCGTTAGGGATACGCAGTATTTT. Amino acid sequence: CASSSVRDTQYF.

This clonotype was counted many times. The V and J genes are TRBV12-3 or TRBV12-4 and TRBJ2-6; weak D call: TRBD1 (6 bases). Trimming took 10 bases from V and 2 from J, leaving 18 bases between them. CDR3 length: 16 amino acids. CDR3 residues: CATGRGGKAGANVLTF. DNA for the CDR3: TGTGCCACCGGGCGAGGGGGTAAGGCTGGGGCCAACGTCCTGACTTTC.

This clonotype was seen a handful of times. The chain recombines TRBV9 with TRBJ1-5, with 7 bases fitting TRBD1. V lost 7 bases and J lost 3; bases outside the gene matches: 7. The CDR3 length is 14 residues. Per the germline V gene, CDR1 is SGDLS and CDR2 is YYNGEE. The CDR3 here is CASGTGTVNQPQHF. As DNA, the CDR3 is TGTGCCAGCGGCACCGGGACAGTCAATCAGCCCCAGCATTTT.

The chain couples TRBV4-1 to TRBJ1-5; no clear D gene. Germline V gives CDR1 MGHRA, CDR2 YSYEKL. There are 14 residues in the CDR3. The V and J ends lost 5 bases and 1 base respectively, with 9 bases between them. The CDR3 reads CASSWGFSNQPQHF. The CDR3 region has the DNA TGCGCCAGCAGCTGGGGTTTCAGCAATCAGCCCCAGCATTTT.

This clonotype was detected a few times. Compared with germline, one end of the junction differs, possibly owing to a read error. The V and J genes are TRBV7-9 and TRBJ1-5, with TRBD1 matching 7 bases. This CDR3 has 16 residues. Germline CDR1 is SEHNR and CDR2 is FQNEAQ (reference sequence). CDR3 in DNA: TGTGCCAGCAGCCTAGCGGAGTCAGGGGGAGGTCAGCCCCAGCATTTT. This encodes CASSLAESGGGQPQHF. The variable domain in full, completed from reference TRBV7-9 and TRBJ1-5, reads DTGVSQNPRHKITKRGQNVTFRCDPISEHNRLYWYRQTLGQGPEFLTYFQNEAQLEKSRLLSDRFSAERPKGSFSTLEIQRTEQGDSAMYLCASSLAESGGGQPQHFGDGTRLSIL.

This clonotype has only a few counts. The rearrangement links TRBV12-3 or TRBV12-4 to TRBJ2-2; tentatively, D is TRBD1 (5 bases). Trimming shortened V by 7 bases and J by 5 bases, and 14 bases separated the two germline ends. This CDR3 contains 14 residues. CDR3: CASIPTTVTGELFF. In nucleotides, the CDR3 is TGTGCCAGCATCCCGACGACAGTAACCGGGGAGCTGTTTTTT.

The rearrangement joins TRBV5-6 to TRBJ2-1, with D hard to call. The germline V gene has CDR1 SGHDT and CDR2 YYEEEE. The CDR3 is 13 residues long. Trimming stripped 4 bases from V and 6 bases from J, with 11 bases between. CDR3 DNA sequence: TGTGCCAGCAGCCGACGGATTATCAATGAGCAGTTCTTC. It codes for CASSRRIINEQFF.

This clonotype was counted only a few times. This sequence joins TRBV6-5 and TRBJ2-3; D might be TRBD2 (7 bases). Germline V CDR1 and CDR2: MNHEY, SVGAGI. The CDR3 is made up of 14 amino acids. With 3 bases removed from V and 4 bases from J, the gap between germline ends came to 11 bases. Here the CDR3 reads CASSYAGAPDTQYF. CDR3 sequence (DNA): TGTGCCAGCAGTTATGCGGGGGCCCCAGATACGCAGTATTTT.

This clonotype has only a few counts. The chain employs TRBV6-2 or TRBV6-3 and TRBJ2-2; TRBD1 is a possible D gene (6 bases). V was clipped by 3 bases and J by 1 base, with 12 bases between them. The CDR3 has 16 amino acids. Germline V lookup: CDR1 MNHEY, CDR2 SVGEGT. This chain's CDR3 is CASSYIRGQNTGELFF. CDR3 sequence (DNA): TGTGCCAGCAGTTATATCCGGGGACAGAACACCGGGGAGCTGTTTTTT.

This clonotype was counted a few times. The gene calls are TRBV7-6 and TRBJ2-1; a weak D match, TRBD2 (7 bases). V shed 5 bases and J shed 4 bases, with 21 bases lying between them. The CDR3 has 17 residues. Looked up from germline, CDR1 is SGHVS and CDR2 is FNYEAQ. CDR3 nucleotides: TGTGCCAGCAGCCCCCGCCGGGCGCGGGGGCTATACAATGAGCAGTTCTTC. This gives the protein CASSPRRARGLYNEQFF. Together with reference TRBV7-6 and TRBJ2-1, the CDR3 gives the full variable domain: GAGVSQSPRYKVTKRGQDVALRCDPISGHVSLYWYRQALGQGPEFLTYFNYEAQQDKSGLPNDRFSAERPEGSISTLTIQRTEQRDSAMYRCASSPRRARGLYNEQFFGPGTRLTVL.